These 14 T cell receptor beta chains originate from one sample sequenced in a study of blood T cells in healthy people across ages. A second PCR, run for about 6 to 12 cycles, used a sample-barcoded 5' primer plus a J-beta primer mix. TCRdb recomputed calls from the 5' RACE reads with MiXCR, one row per CDR3 protein. This table has hundreds of thousands of distinct CDR3 sequences, 40% to 50% appearing once. The sequenced sample was blood. The origin of the receptors is a man aged 55-75 years in good health.

This chain connects TRBV6-5 to TRBJ2-4, with no clear D. Trimming cost V 0 bases and J 0 bases, with 9 bases left between them. The CDR3 extends over 16 amino acids. Germline V gives CDR1 MNHEY, CDR2 SVGAGI. The DNA of the CDR3 is TGTGCCAGCAGTTACTCCGTAGGGTTAGCCAAAAACATTCAGTACTTC. Its translation is CASSYSVGLAKNIQYF.

This clonotype was recorded at least ten times. The chain uses TRBV4-2 and TRBJ2-6, with unresolved D. The V end lost 4 bases, the J end lost 0 bases, and 7 bases lay between the germline ends. The CDR3 totals 15 residues. CDR1 and CDR2 from the germline V gene are LGHNA and YNFKEQ. The CDR3 is CASSPGSSGANVLTF. DNA for the CDR3: TGTGCCAGCAGCCCTGGGTCCTCTGGGGCCAACGTCCTGACTTTC.

This chain connects TRBV5-6 to TRBJ2-7; 9 bases are shared with TRBD1. CDR1 and CDR2 (germline): SGHDT, YYEEEE. Trimming took 4 bases from V and 7 from J; bases not matched to a gene: 9. This CDR3 comprises 14 residues. CDR3 nucleotide sequence: TGTGCCAGCAGCGGGGGGGACAGGGAGGAAGAGCAGTACTTC. The encoded protein is CASSGGDREEEQYF.

The V call is TRBV20-1, the J call TRBJ2-7; unclear D gene. From germline, CDR1 is DFQATT and CDR2 SNEGSKA (reference sequence). This CDR3 is built from 12 residues. V lost 3 bases and J 5 bases, leaving 11 bases between the germline ends. CDR3 protein: CSARPYGNEQYF. CDR3 DNA: TGCAGTGCTAGGCCCTACGGCAACGAGCAGTACTTC.

CDR3 coding DNA: TGTGCCACCAGTGATTTGCGAACTAGCGGGGGGCCCGTCTACAATGAGCAGTTCTTC. Amino acid sequence: CATSDLRTSGGPVYNEQFF. This chain joins TRBV24-1 and TRBJ2-1, with TRBD2 identical over 12 bases. The CDR3 has 19 residues. Per germline, CDR1 KGHDR and CDR2 SFDVKD. V shed 0 bases, J shed 3 bases, and the junction held 8 bases outside the gene matches.

The gene calls are TRBV5-5 and TRBJ2-2, with 12 bases aligning to TRBD2. J was trimmed by 2 bases and V by 4 bases; bases with no gene match: 6. The length of the CDR3 is 17 residues. CDR1 and CDR2 (germline): SGHKS, YYEKEE (reference sequence). The CDR3 DNA reads as TGTGCCAGCAGCCGACTAGCGGGGGACTTTAACACCGGGGAGCTGTTTTTT. Protein sequence: CASSRLAGDFNTGELFF.

The chain joins TRBV7-9 to TRBJ2-1; 8 bases match TRBD1. V lost 4 bases and J lost 8; bases outside the gene matches: 4. This CDR3 contains 13 residues. Per the germline V gene, CDR1 is SEHNR and CDR2 is FQNEAQ (reference sequence). The CDR3 coding sequence is TGTGCCAGCAGCTGGACAGGGTCCGATGAGCAGTTCTTC. Translating gives CASSWTGSDEQFF. Combining the CDR3 with reference TRBV7-9 and TRBJ2-1 gives the whole variable domain DTGVSQNPRHKITKRGQNVTFRCDPISEHNRLYWYRQTLGQGPEFLTYFQNEAQLEKSRLLSDRFSAERPKGSFSTLEIQRTEQGDSAMYLCASSWTGSDEQFFGPGTRLTVL.

V usage is TRBV18 and J usage is TRBJ2-3; 12 nucleotides agree with TRBD1. Germline-derived CDR1 and CDR2 are KGHSH and LQKENI. Trimming took 2 bases from V and 5 from J; bases not matched to a gene: 5. This CDR3 is 16 amino acids long. The CDR3 sequence: CASSPGTGGSIDTQYF. CDR3 nucleotides: TGTGCCAGCTCACCAGGGACAGGGGGCTCGATAGATACGCAGTATTTT.

The DNA for the CDR3 is TGCAGTGCTACCTCTCCTGGACAGGGGATGAACACTGAAGCTTTCTTT. It codes for CSATSPGQGMNTEAFF. V and J are TRBV20-1 and TRBJ1-1, with TRBD1 matching 9 bases. CDR1 and CDR2 (germline): DFQATT, SNEGSKA (reference sequence). CDR3 size: 16 residues. Trimming at V came to 4 bases and at J to 0 bases, leaving 9 bases not matched to a gene.

The chain combines TRBV6-5 with TRBJ2-7; 7 positions match TRBD1. The ends lost 11 bases at V and 1 base at J; junction bases unmatched: 8. The germline gives CDR1 MNHEY, CDR2 SVGAGI. This CDR3 region has 13 residues. CDR3 residues: CAASRQGSYEQYF. The CDR3 nucleotides are TGTGCCGCTTCACGACAGGGTTCCTACGAGCAGTACTTC.

This clonotype was seen at least ten times. The rearrangement links TRBV25-1 to TRBJ2-5; D is unresolved. V dropped 4 bases and J dropped 4 bases, with 4 bases sitting between them. This CDR3 is 11 amino acids long. The V gene's germline CDR1 is MGHDK and CDR2 SYGVNS. This CDR3 reads CASSVVETQYF. In DNA, the CDR3 is TGTGCCAGCAGTGTGGTAGAGACCCAGTACTTC. Complete variable domain (other parts from reference TRBV25-1 and TRBJ2-5): EADIYQTPRYLVIGTGKKITLECSQTMGHDKMYWYQQDPGMELHLIHYSYGVNSTEKGDLSSESTVSRIRTEHFPLTLESARPSHTSQYLCASSVVETQYFGPGTRLLVL.

This clonotype has just a few counts. V usage is TRBV9 and J usage is TRBJ2-1, with 9 bases matching TRBD2. CDR1 and CDR2 (germline): SGDLS, YYNGEE. The CDR3 totals 17 residues. V lost 3 bases, J lost 4 bases, and 11 bases stayed unmatched. The CDR3 bases are TGTGCCAGCAGCGCATCCCTGTTAGCGGGGGAATACAATGAGCAGTTCTTC. Translating it yields CASSASLLAGEYNEQFF.

The rearrangement joins TRBV5-1 to TRBJ2-1; 8 bases agree with TRBD2. Per germline, CDR1 SGHRS and CDR2 YFSETQ. The CDR3 sequence is 15 residues long. The V and J ends lost 3 bases and 8 bases, in that order; junction bases with no gene match: 10. The CDR3 DNA is TGCGCCAGCAGCTGTTCGGGGGGGGGAATAGATGAGCAGTTCTTC. This sequence encodes CASSCSGGGIDEQFF.

V and J are TRBV4-3 and TRBJ1-4, with TRBD1 matching over 9 bases. Germline V lookup: CDR1 LGHNA, CDR2 YSLEER. The CDR3 contains 17 residues. J gave up 6 bases and V 0 bases, and 8 bases lay outside the gene matches. CDR3 sequence reads: CASSQDPTGGGDEKLFF. As DNA, the CDR3 is TGCGCCAGCAGCCAAGATCCGACAGGGGGAGGGGATGAAAAACTGTTTTTT.